The 14 T cell receptor beta chains below come from one sample, sequenced in a study of T cells in localized non-small cell lung cancer. Sequencing was performed with immunoSEQ multiplex PCR; in TCRdb, only in-frame clones are kept and a portion is missing. The sample contains 20,000 to 30,000 clones, approximately 89% of which appear only once. The input for sequencing was peripheral blood mononuclear cells, taken before any cancer treatment. The receptors here all came from a woman aged 35-70 years with stage III lung adenocarcinoma.

This clone was seen a few times. The chain is built from TRBV18 and TRBJ1-1; no firm D call. The CDR3 is made up of 13 amino acids. Germline V CDR1 and CDR2: KGHSH, LQKENI. V lost 1 base to trimming and J lost 3 bases, with 6 bases between them. The CDR3 here is CASSPLRDTEAFF. The CDR3 nucleotides are TGTGCCAGCTCACCACTGAGGGACACTGAAGCTTTCTTT. Complete variable domain (other parts from reference TRBV18 and TRBJ1-1): NAGVMQNPRHLVRRRGQEARLRCSPMKGHSHVYWYRQLPEEGLKFMVYLQKENIIDESGMPKERFSAEFPKEGPSILRIQQVVRGDSAAYFCASSPLRDTEAFFGQGTRLTVV.

The J gene is TRBJ2-1, the V gene TRBV7-3; TRBD2 is a possible D gene (6 bases). Trimming took 4 bases from V and 8 from J, leaving 12 bases between them. This CDR3 is 13 amino acids long. Germline CDR1 SGHTA, CDR2 FQGTGA. The CDR3 sequence is CASSSRLVDEQFF. In DNA, the CDR3 is TGTGCCAGCAGCTCGAGACTAGTCGATGAGCAGTTCTTC.

The chain has TRBV12-5 and TRBJ2-3; maybe TRBD2 (6 bases). The ends were cut back, 5 bases at V and 1 base at J, with 13 bases in the middle. Germline lookup yields CDR1 LGHNT and CDR2 FRNRAP. CDR3 length: 15 amino acids. CDR3 coding DNA: TGTGCTAGTGGTCCTGGGGGACTTCGCACAGATACGCAGTATTTT. This gives the protein CASGPGGLRTDTQYF. Based on the CDR3 plus reference TRBV12-5 and TRBJ2-3, the full variable domain is DARVTQTPRHKVTEMGQEVTMRCQPILGHNTVFWYRQTMMQGLELLAYFRNRAPLDDSGMPKDRFSAEMPDATLATLKIQPSEPRDSAVYFCASGPGGLRTDTQYFGPGTRLTVL.

The chain employs TRBV10-1 and TRBJ2-3, with D possibly called TRBD1 or TRBD2 (5 bases each). V shed 2 bases and J shed 3 bases, with 9 bases lying between them. This CDR3 region has 14 residues. The germline CDR1 and CDR2 sequences are WNHNN and SYGVQD (reference sequence). The CDR3 sequence is CASSEGGRTDTQYF. CDR3 in DNA: TGCGCCAGCAGTGAGGGGGGACGGACAGATACGCAGTATTTT.

This clone was detected only a few times. The chain carries TRBV7-2 and TRBJ2-2; D call uncertain. The germline V gene encodes CDR1 SGHTA and CDR2 FQGNSA. CDR3 length equals 16 residues. V was trimmed by 1 base and J by 1 base, leaving 10 bases between them. In nucleotides, the CDR3 is TGTGCCAGCAGCTTAGAGTCCTATTTGAACACCGGGGAGCTGTTTTTT. The encoded protein is CASSLESYLNTGELFF.

The chain employs TRBV5-1 and TRBJ2-1, with a possible D match to TRBD2 (5 bases). This CDR3 is built from 16 residues. The V end lost 3 bases, the J end lost 5 bases, and 18 bases lay between the germline ends. Germline CDR1 and CDR2: SGHRS and YFSETQ. For the CDR3, the DNA is TGCGCCAGCAGCTCCAACCTATTGGAGGTTGACAATGAGCAGTTCTTC. Residues: CASSSNLLEVDNEQFF. Based on the CDR3 plus reference TRBV5-1 and TRBJ2-1, the full variable domain is KAGVTQTPRYLIKTRGQQVTLSCSPISGHRSVSWYQQTPGQGLQFLFEYFSETQRNKGNFPGRFSGRQFSNSRSEMNVSTLELGDSALYLCASSSNLLEVDNEQFFGPGTRLTVL.

This chain links TRBV4-1 with TRBJ1-1; D is unclear. Trimming stripped 5 bases from V and 6 bases from J, with 13 bases between. The CDR3 runs 13 residues. CDR1 and CDR2 from the germline V gene are MGHRA and YSYEKL. The DNA of the CDR3 is TGCGCCAGCAGCAAAATCTCGGGGTCTGAAGCTTTCTTT. It specifies CASSKISGSEAFF.

The chain recombines TRBV19 with TRBJ1-1; D gene ambiguous. The germline CDR1 and CDR2 sequences are LNHDA and SQIVND (reference sequence). Trimming removed 1 base from V and 2 bases from J, with 14 bases in between. This CDR3 has 16 amino acids. CDR3 sequence: CASSIAAHTTNTEAFF. The CDR3 region has the DNA TGTGCCAGTAGTATAGCGGCCCACACAACTAACACTGAAGCTTTCTTT.

J is TRBJ2-1 and V is TRBV2; D possibly uses TRBD1 or TRBD2 (6 bases each). Germline values: CDR1 SNHLY, CDR2 FYNNEI. The CDR3 has 13 residues. The CDR3, as DNA: TGTCTATGCTACCCGGGGGCTTACAATGAGCAGTTCTTC. It is translated as CLCYPGAYNEQFF. Full variable domain (rest looked up from reference TRBV2 and TRBJ2-1): EPEVTQTPSHQVTQMGQEVILRCVPISNHLYFYWYRQILGQKVEFLVSFYNNEISEKSEIFDDQFSVERPDGSNFTLKIRSTKLEDSAMYFCLCYPGAYNEQFFGPGTRLTVL.

J is TRBJ1-1 and V is TRBV5-4; TRBD1 aligns across 7 bases. Germline V gene data show CDR1 as SGHNT and CDR2 as YYREEE (reference sequence). This CDR3 has 16 residues. After removal of 9 bases from V and 0 bases from J, the junction contained 14 bases not matched to a gene. CDR3 sequence reads: CATYAGTDTLNTEAFF. The CDR3 DNA reads as TGTGCCACTTACGCCGGGACAGATACCTTGAACACTGAAGCTTTCTTT.

CDR3 region: CASSHGTGSEAFF. The CDR3 region has the DNA TGTGCCAGCAGCCACGGGACAGGGTCTGAAGCTTTCTTT. V gene TRBV7-9 combines with J gene TRBJ1-1; TRBD1 agrees at 9 bases. CDR3 length: 13 residues. The V gene's germline CDR1 is SEHNR and CDR2 FQNEAQ (reference sequence). With V trimmed by 5 bases and J by 6 bases, 4 bases remained unmatched.

The chain combines TRBV28 with TRBJ1-3, with 7 bases fitting TRBD1. The CDR3 is made up of 17 amino acids. Trimming removed 6 bases from V and 4 bases from J; junction bases left unmatched: 15. From germline, CDR1 is MDHEN and CDR2 SYDVKM. The CDR3 is CASRGTVPPPIGNTIYF. Written as DNA, the CDR3 is TGTGCCAGCAGGGGGACAGTGCCCCCCCCGATCGGAAACACCATATATTTT.

This clone is large within its sample. The CDR3 bases are TGTGCCAGCAGCCTCAGCCGGGAGCTGTTTTTT. Amino acids: CASSLSRELFF. The chain employs TRBV11-2 and TRBJ2-2; D is undetermined. Germline lookup yields CDR1 SGHAT and CDR2 FQNNGV. The CDR3 covers 11 residues. V shed 5 bases and J shed 9 bases, with 7 bases lying between them. The whole variable domain, remainder taken from reference TRBV11-2 and TRBJ2-2, is EAGVAQSPRYKIIEKRQSVAFWCNPISGHATLYWYQQILGQGPKLLIQFQNNGVVDDSQLPKDRFSAERLKGVDSTLKIQPAKLEDSAVYLCASSLSRELFFGEGSRLTVL.

V usage is TRBV5-1 and J usage is TRBJ1-2; D not certain. Per the germline V gene, CDR1 is SGHRS and CDR2 is YFSETQ. Trimming took 4 bases from V and 2 from J, leaving 15 bases between them. The CDR3 has 15 residues. Here the CDR3 DNA reads TGCGCCAGCAGCACCGACGCGGTCGTCAACTATGGCTACACCTTC. Encoded protein: CASSTDAVVNYGYTF.